Listed here are 7 T cell receptor beta chains from one sample, sequenced in a study of blood T cell repertoires in COVID-19. The data were produced by immunoSEQ multiplex PCR, yet TCRdb's version contains in-frame clones alone and is incomplete. The data contain approximately 440,000 clones, about 85% of them singletons. Specimen: PBMCs or T cells enriched from blood (not recorded which). Every receptor here comes from a woman aged 18-30 years who had recovered from COVID-19.

The V call is TRBV19, the J call TRBJ1-2; 8 positions agree with TRBD1. V lost 4 bases to trimming and J lost 7 bases; unmatched junction nucleotides: 8. This CDR3 comprises 14 residues. Germline CDR1 is LNHDA and CDR2 is SQIVND (reference sequence). The CDR3 here is CASSTGQGEAGYTF. In DNA, the CDR3 is TGTGCCAGTAGTACCGGACAGGGTGAGGCTGGCTACACCTTC. The full variable domain, completed using reference TRBV19 and TRBJ1-2, is DGGITQSPKYLFRKEGQNVTLSCEQNLNHDAMYWYRQDPGQGLRLIYYSQIVNDFQKGDIAEGYSVSREKKESFPLTVTSAQKNPTAFYLCASSTGQGEAGYTFGSGTRLTVV.

As regards this clone: Within the sample, other DNA sequences also encode this same CDR3. The chain has TRBV5-1 and TRBJ2-7; 14 bases map to TRBD2. With 0 bases clipped from V and 4 bases from J, the junction kept 0 bases outside the gene matches. CDR3 length: 15 residues. Germline values: CDR1 SGHRS, CDR2 YFSETQ. The CDR3 loop reads CASSLGTSGGYEQYF. The CDR3 nucleotides read TGCGCCAGCAGCTTGGGGACTAGCGGGGGGTACGAGCAGTACTTC.

The chain is built from TRBV4-1 and TRBJ2-5, with D possibly being TRBD2 (7 bases). Trimming took 2 bases from V and 6 from J, leaving 13 bases between them. This CDR3 comprises 14 residues. Germline V gene data show CDR1 as MGHRA and CDR2 as YSYEKL. The CDR3 loop is CASSQPRGGKTQYF. The DNA for the CDR3 is TGCGCCAGCAGCCAACCAAGGGGGGGGAAGACCCAGTACTTC.

This chain joins TRBV11-2 and TRBJ1-3, with a weak D call TRBD1 (5 bases). The CDR3 runs to 14 residues. The germline V gene encodes CDR1 SGHAT and CDR2 FQNNGV. V was shortened by 5 bases and J by 8 bases, with 16 bases between the two germline ends. CDR3 region: CASSPNPEGDTIYF. The CDR3 coding sequence is TGTGCCAGCAGCCCCAATCCAGAAGGGGACACCATATATTTT.

This CDR3 is CAWGTGLPVDEQFF. CDR3 bases: TGTGCCTGGGGTACGGGACTACCTGTGGATGAGCAGTTCTTC. This chain links TRBV30 with TRBJ2-1; 7 bases align to TRBD2. The germline V gene has CDR1 GTSNPN and CDR2 SVGIG (reference sequence). This CDR3 spans 14 amino acids. J was trimmed by 8 bases and V by 5 bases; bases with no gene match: 12.

For the CDR3, the DNA is TGCGCCAGCAGCTCCTGGGACAGGGGGGACGAGCAGTACTTC. Amino acids: CASSSWDRGDEQYF. The V gene is TRBV5-1, the J gene TRBJ2-7; TRBD1 agrees at 11 bases. After removal of 3 bases from V and 5 bases from J, the junction contained 4 bases not matched to a gene. This CDR3 has 14 residues. Germline lookup yields CDR1 SGHRS and CDR2 YFSETQ.

This clone has a handful of counts. The chain has TRBV9 and TRBJ2-5; tentatively, D is TRBD2 (5 bases). Germline V gene lookup returns CDR1 SGDLS and CDR2 YYNGEE. With 1 base removed from V and 4 bases from J, the gap between germline ends came to 11 bases. There are 14 residues in the CDR3. In DNA form, the CDR3 reads TGTGCCAGCAGCGTAACCCTTGAGGGAGAGACCCAGTACTTC. Translating gives CASSVTLEGETQYF.